Presented here are 13 T cell receptor beta chains from one specimen sequenced in a study of vaccination and CD4 T cells after COVID-19. The treatment here: approximately nine-day PBMC culture with coronavirus spike peptide pools or control peptides (ViraFEST assay). These receptors' targets are unknown. Cultured CD4+ T cell DNA was sequenced using the Oncomine TCR Beta short-read assay. TCRdb reprocessed the PCR reads with MiXCR, giving one entry per CDR3 protein. The top ten clones hold roughly 10% of a sample with fewer than 15,000 distinct CDR3 sequences, 51% of them seen once. The sequencing input was CD4+ T cells from blood, cultured in vitro. These receptors originate from a human donor who had recovered from COVID-19.

This clonotype was recorded only once. The gene calls are TRBV24-1 and TRBJ2-3; D is perhaps TRBD2 (6 bases). Trimming left V 1 base short and J 2 bases short, with 9 bases between. CDR1 and CDR2 (germline): KGHDR, SFDVKD. The CDR3 extends over 15 amino acids. This CDR3 reads CATSDFGGFTDTQYF. The CDR3, as DNA: TGTGCCACCAGTGATTTCGGGGGTTTCACAGATACGCAGTATTTT.

This clonotype was counted only a few times. The chain carries TRBV6-1 and TRBJ2-2; tentatively, D is TRBD1 (7 bases). The CDR3 length is 14 residues. Trimming cost V 5 bases and J 4 bases, with 11 bases left between them. Germline assignment: CDR1 MNHNS and CDR2 SASEGT. CDR3 in amino acids: CASSQGEATGELFF. The CDR3 DNA follows: TGTGCCAGCAGTCAGGGGGAGGCCACCGGGGAGCTGTTTTTT.

The chain has TRBV4-2 and TRBJ1-5, with 7 bases lining up with TRBD1. The CDR3 has 19 amino acids. J was trimmed by 3 bases and V by 0 bases; bases with no gene match: 14. Germline values: CDR1 LGHNA, CDR2 YNFKEQ. CDR3 sequence (DNA): TGTGCCAGCAGCCAAGATTTTTTCCGCCTAACAGGGGTCAATCAGCCCCAGCATTTT. Translating it yields CASSQDFFRLTGVNQPQHF.

This sequence joins TRBV10-3 and TRBJ2-5; 10 bases agree with TRBD1. This CDR3 contains 12 residues. Germline trimming cut 6 bases from V and 5 bases from J; bases unmatched to any gene: 0. CDR1 is ENHRY, CDR2 SYGVKD, per germline. The CDR3 loop reads CAIRGQGETQYF. CDR3 nucleotide sequence: TGTGCCATCAGGGGACAGGGGGAGACCCAGTACTTC.

The V gene is TRBV28, the J gene TRBJ2-2; 7 nucleotides agree with TRBD2. In germline, CDR1 is MDHEN, CDR2 SYDVKM. CDR3 size: 16 residues. V was clipped by 6 bases and J by 0 bases; unmatched bases: 7. The CDR3 nucleotides are TGTGCCAGCAGCCCAACTAGCGCCCCGAACACCGGGGAGCTGTTTTTT. It is translated as CASSPTSAPNTGELFF.

V is TRBV28 and J is TRBJ2-5; D is tentatively TRBD1 or TRBD2 (5 bases each). Per germline, CDR1 MDHEN and CDR2 SYDVKM. The CDR3 consists of 15 residues. V dropped 6 bases and J dropped 0 bases, with 14 bases sitting between them. CDR3 coding DNA: TGTGCCAGCAGCGTAGGGGACGGATACCAAGAGACCCAGTACTTC. This sequence encodes CASSVGDGYQETQYF.

The chain carries TRBV12-3 or TRBV12-4 and TRBJ2-7; D not resolved. The CDR3 length is 12 residues. Trimming removed 5 bases at V and 5 bases at J, with 10 bases between. The CDR3 nucleotides are TGTGCCAGCAGTCGCTCAAGGGACGAGCAGTACTTC. This codes for CASSRSRDEQYF.

This clonotype was picked up a small number of times. The rearrangement links TRBV7-2 to TRBJ1-5; D unresolved. Per germline, CDR1 SGHTA and CDR2 FQGNSA. V lost 1 base and J 0 bases, leaving 10 bases between the germline ends. The CDR3 spans 16 residues. CDR3 region: CASSLGGDFSNQPQHF. In DNA, the CDR3 is TGTGCCAGCAGCTTAGGAGGCGATTTTAGCAATCAGCCCCAGCATTTT.

The rearrangement uses TRBV24-1 and TRBJ2-3; 11 nucleotides match TRBD2. Germline CDR1 is KGHDR and CDR2 is SFDVKD. The CDR3 sequence is 18 residues long. Unmatched junction bases numbered 14, after V lost 9 bases and J lost 1 base. CDR3 in amino acids: CATGATSGSRWGTDTQYF. The DNA for the CDR3 is TGTGCCACCGGAGCCACTAGCGGGAGCAGATGGGGCACAGATACGCAGTATTTT.

V and J are TRBV6-5 and TRBJ2-2, with 8 positions matching TRBD2. Per germline, CDR1 MNHEY and CDR2 SVGAGI. The V and J ends lost 0 bases and 5 bases, in that order; junction bases with no gene match: 2. This CDR3 spans 15 amino acids. This CDR3 reads CASSYSGLVTGELFF. CDR3 coding DNA: TGTGCCAGCAGTTACTCGGGACTAGTTACCGGGGAGCTGTTTTTT.

CDR3 sequence: CAWSVHPGELFF. The DNA of the CDR3 is TGTGCCTGGAGTGTACACCCCGGGGAGCTGTTTTTT. The chain has TRBV30 and TRBJ2-2; no definite D call. This CDR3 is 12 amino acids long. CDR1 and CDR2 (germline): GTSNPN, SVGIG (reference sequence). V lost 0 bases, J lost 6 bases, and 5 bases lay in between.

V usage is TRBV20-1 and J usage is TRBJ2-3; D is uncertain. Trimming cost V 3 bases and J 4 bases, with 11 bases left between them. The germline gives CDR1 DFQATT, CDR2 SNEGSKA (reference sequence). The length of the CDR3 is 13 residues. The CDR3: CSARPYSADTQYF. In DNA form, the CDR3 reads TGCAGTGCTAGGCCCTACTCAGCAGATACGCAGTATTTT.

The rearrangement links TRBV10-3 to TRBJ2-5; D is unresolved. CDR1 is ENHRY and CDR2 is SYGVKD in the germline V gene. Trimming pared 3 bases from V and 5 bases from J, leaving 7 bases between. The CDR3 consists of 12 residues. This CDR3 is CAISEIGETQYF. The CDR3 nucleotides read TGTGCCATCAGTGAAATAGGGGAGACCCAGTACTTC.